These T cell receptor beta chains were read from a single sample in a study of T-cell reconstitution after alpha-beta-depleted transplantation in children. TCRdb reprocessed the PCR reads with MiXCR, giving one entry per CDR3 protein. The sample comprises 400,000 to 450,000 distinct CDR3 sequences, about 45% of which are singletons, and roughly 27% rests with the top ten. Sequencing was performed on PBMCs, taken before TCRalphabeta/CD19-depleted stem cell transplant. These receptors were taken from a girl aged 2-15 years with aplastic anemia, due to receive a stem cell transplant. Each CDR3 is given with its conserved first and last residue. D genes are given only for firm matches. Clone size is given for some rows only: seen once, a few or many times, or a class if the clone is expanded.

clone_size	j_call	v_call	d_call	cdr3_nt	cdr3_aa
NA	TRBJ2-7	TRBV6-1	NA	TGTGCCAGCAGTCCCTTGACACTCTCCTACGAGCAGTACTTC	CASSPLTLSYEQYF
NA	TRBJ2-3	TRBV20-1	NA	TGCAGTGCTAGAGATTTTGTACCTAGCACAGATACGCAGTATTTT	CSARDFVPSTDTQYF
once	TRBJ1-2	TRBV4-2	NA	TGTGCCAGCAGCCAAGCAGCAGAACTACAAGGAGGCTACACCTTC	CASSQAAELQGGYTF
NA	TRBJ2-4	TRBV5-1	NA	TGCGCCAGCAGCTTGGCCGACGGATTTATAGCCAAAAACATTCAGTACTTC	CASSLADGFIAKNIQYF
many	TRBJ2-1	TRBV14	NA	TGTGCCAGCAGCCAGCAGAGGGTAGGGAACAATGAGCAGTTCTTC	CASSQQRVGNNEQFF
NA	TRBJ2-7	TRBV7-9	NA	TGTGCCAGCAGTTCAGTCCACTACGAGCAGTACTTC	CASSSVHYEQYF
NA	TRBJ2-1	TRBV4-2	NA	TGTGCCAGCAGCCAATCCGGTGGAACGAGCTCCTACAATGAGCAGTTCTTC	CASSQSGGTSSYNEQFF
few	TRBJ2-5	TRBV20-1	NA	TGCAGTGCGGGAGGACAGGTGCAAGAGACCCAGTACTTC	CSAGGQVQETQYF
NA	TRBJ1-2	TRBV10-1	TRBD1	TGCGCCAGCAGTGATGGACAGGGGGCGAACTATGGCTACACCTTC	CASSDGQGANYGYTF
NA	TRBJ2-5	TRBV20-1	NA	TGCAGTGCTAGAGATATCGGAGGGTTCGAAGAGACCCAGTACTTC	CSARDIGGFEETQYF
NA	TRBJ1-4	TRBV20-1	NA	TGCAGTGCTAGGGACGCGGGTGAAAAACTGTTTTTT	CSARDAGEKLFF
many	TRBJ1-6	TRBV20-1	NA	TGCAGTGCTAGAAGGCAGGGGAATTCACCCCTCCACTTT	CSARRQGNSPLHF
NA	TRBJ1-1	TRBV28	TRBD1	TGTGCCAGCAGTTTACGGGACAGAGGGGGCACTGAAGCTTTCTTT	CASSLRDRGGTEAFF
many	TRBJ2-5	TRBV30	TRBD1	TGTGCCTGGACTCTGGGACAGGGCCAAGAGACCCAGTACTTC	CAWTLGQGQETQYF
few	TRBJ1-6	TRBV27	NA	TGTGCCAGCAGTGGAAGCAGCGGTTATAATTCACCCCTCCACTTT	CASSGSSGYNSPLHF
NA	TRBJ2-3	TRBV4-3	NA	TGCGCCAGCAGCCAAGATTTACGGGCGTTTACACATGATACGCAGTATTTT	CASSQDLRAFTHDTQYF
many	TRBJ2-5	TRBV10-3	NA	TGTGCCATCAGTGACCCCCGGGCTAGCGTCCAAGAGACCCAGTACTTC	CAISDPRASVQETQYF
NA	TRBJ2-1	TRBV5-1	NA	TGCGCCAGCGGCCTATTCCTCTCCTACAATGAGCAGTTCTTC	CASGLFLSYNEQFF
many	TRBJ2-7	TRBV28	TRBD2	TGTGCCAGCAGTTTACATAGCGGGAGCGCCCTACGGAAGCAGTACTTC	CASSLHSGSALRKQYF
NA	TRBJ2-3	TRBV12-3/TRBV12-4	TRBD1	TGTGCCAGCAGTTGGGACAGGGGGGGAAGTAGCACAGATACGCAGTCTTTT	CASSWDRGGSSTDTQSF